A selection of T cell receptor beta chains follows, all from one sample in a study of human thymus T cells. This table comes from immunoSEQ multiplex PCR, and its TCRdb copy is limited to in-frame clones, with some not included. Seen here are under 150,000 clones, about 94% observed once, and the top ten hold roughly 0.024%. The sample was thymus tissue. The source is a boy under three years old with a congenital heart defect but otherwise immunologically healthy. CDR3s include the opening cysteine and the closing phenylalanine or tryptophan. A D gene is named only where the DNA matches it firmly. Rows may omit the clone size; those that give it use once, few, many or a size class.

>TRBV29-1|once|TRBJ2-6|TRBD1
TGCAGCGCCTCAGGACAGGGGGTGCTCTCTGGGGCCAACGTCCTGACTTTC
CSASGQGVLSGANVLTF
>TRBV7-9|-|TRBJ2-7|TRBD1
TGTGCCAGCAGCCGACGGGACAGGGCACTCTACGAGCAGTACTTC
CASSRRDRALYEQYF
>TRBV5-1|-|TRBJ1-2|TRBD1
TGCGCCAGCAGACGGGACAGCCACCCTAACTATGGCTACACCTTC
CASRRDSHPNYGYTF
>TRBV5-1|-|TRBJ2-1|TRBD2
TGCGCCAGCAGCTTGCCTCGGGCGGGGGGTCCCGAGCAGTTCTTC
CASSLPRAGGPEQFF
>TRBV11-3|-|TRBJ2-5|-
TGTGCCAGCAGCTTCCTTTGGGAGACCCAGTACTTC
CASSFLWETQYF
>TRBV9|-|TRBJ2-3|TRBD2
TGTGCCAGCAGCGGTCGGGGGGACGGGAGCACAGATACGCAGTATTTT
CASSGRGDGSTDTQYF
>TRBV28|-|TRBJ2-3|TRBD1
TGTGCCAGCAGTTTAGGGGACAGACCTAGCACAGATACGCAGTATTTT
CASSLGDRPSTDTQYF
>TRBV19|-|TRBJ1-4|-
TGTGCCAGTAGTATCCGGGACGGTAATGAAAAACTGTTTTTT
CASSIRDGNEKLFF
>TRBV12-5|-|TRBJ2-1|-
TGTGCTAGTGGTTTGGTCCCCAGGGTAAAGAATGAGCAGTTCTTC
CASGLVPRVKNEQFF
>TRBV28|-|TRBJ1-2|-
TGTGCCAGCAGTTTAGAGAGGGGGAAATATTATGGCTACACCTTC
CASSLERGKYYGYTF
>TRBV30|-|TRBJ2-4|TRBD2
TGTGCCTGGAGTGGATGGCGGGGGGGCTTGGACAAAAACATTCAGTACTTC
CAWSGWRGGLDKNIQYF
>TRBV14|-|TRBJ2-7|TRBD2
TGTGCCAGCAGCCCCTTGGGAGGGGCCCCCTACGAGCAGTACTTC
CASSPLGGAPYEQYF
>TRBV27|-|TRBJ1-2|-
TGTGCCAGCATGTCCGTGCGCGATGGCTACACCTTC
CASMSVRDGYTF
>TRBV5-5|-|TRBJ1-5|-
TGTGCCAGCAGCTCGGACGAGGGACAAACTTATCAGCCCCAGCATTTT
CASSSDEGQTYQPQHF
>TRBV6-1|-|TRBJ1-5|-
TGTGCCAGCAGTGAAGAATATGGGGACAGCAATCAGCCCCAGCATTTT
CASSEEYGDSNQPQHF
>TRBV19|-|TRBJ1-5|-
TGTGCCAGTAGTATCGTTTTCGGGCAGAATAGCAATCAGCCCCAGCATTTT
CASSIVFGQNSNQPQHF
>TRBV2|once|TRBJ2-5|-
TGTGCCAGCAATTTAGGGGGGAGAGAGACCCAGTACTTC
CASNLGGRETQYF
>TRBV14|-|TRBJ1-3|-
TGTGCCAGCAGCCTCTTATCGGGCCAACCAGGAGGCACCATATATTTT
CASSLLSGQPGGTIYF
>TRBV18|-|TRBJ2-3|-
TGTGCCAGCTCACCGGCAGATACGCAGTATTTT
CASSPADTQYF
>TRBV4-2|-|TRBJ2-1|-
TGTGCCAGCAGCCAAGGAGGCTTGCGGGGGCTGAATGAGCAGTTCTTC
CASSQGGLRGLNEQFF
>TRBV21-1|-|TRBJ2-3|-
TGTGCCAGCAGCAAAGGGTTCAAGCGGGGGAACACAGATACGCAGTATTTT
CASSKGFKRGNTDTQYF
>TRBV5-4|-|TRBJ1-2|-
TGTGCCAGCAGCCTATACCCCAGAGGGGCTAAAGATGGCTACACCTTC
CASSLYPRGAKDGYTF
>TRBV20-1|-|TRBJ2-3|-
TGCAGTGCTATTCTCGCAGATACGCAGTATTTT
CSAILADTQYF
>TRBV25-1|-|TRBJ1-1|TRBD1
TGTGCCAGCAGTGACAACAGGGGATGGAACACTGAAGCTTTCTTT
CASSDNRGWNTEAFF
>TRBV9|once|TRBJ1-6|TRBD1
TGTGCCAGCAGTCGTAGCCCCCTCGGACAGGGAAATAATTCACCCCTCCACTTT
CASSRSPLGQGNNSPLHF
>TRBV9|-|TRBJ1-1|TRBD1
TGTGCCAGCAGCCCCCCGGGACAGGGGCACACTGAAGCTTTCTTT
CASSPPGQGHTEAFF
>TRBV18|-|TRBJ2-3|-
TGTGCCAGCTCACGAGACTGCACAGATACGCAGTATTTT
CASSRDCTDTQYF
>TRBV11-2|-|TRBJ2-3|-
TGTGCCAGCAGCTTACTTATGGACCGCACAGATACGCAGTATTTT
CASSLLMDRTDTQYF
>TRBV30|-|TRBJ1-4|-
TGTGCCTGGACTACAGGGACCGGATCAACTAATGAAAAACTGTTTTTT
CAWTTGTGSTNEKLFF
>TRBV5-1|-|TRBJ1-2|TRBD1
TGCGCCAGCAGCTTGGGTACAGGGGGCTTAGTATTTTATGGCTACACCTTC
CASSLGTGGLVFYGYTF
>TRBV4-2|-|TRBJ2-1|-
TGTGCCAGCAGCCAAGTTGGGGGCGGGAAGCAGTTCTTC
CASSQVGGGKQFF
>TRBV19|-|TRBJ1-2|-
TGTGCCAGTAGTATCGCAGCTAGTTATGGCTACACCTTC
CASSIAASYGYTF
>TRBV19|-|TRBJ2-3|-
TGTGCCAGTAGTAAGGCAGATACGCAGTATTTT
CASSKADTQYF
>TRBV5-6|-|TRBJ1-2|TRBD1
TGTGCCAGCAGCTTGGGGGCAGGGGGGCGAGGTGGCTACACCTTC
CASSLGAGGRGGYTF
>TRBV7-9|once|TRBJ2-2|-
TGTGCCGGAGGACAGCTCGCGAACACCGGGGAGCTGTTTTTT
CAGGQLANTGELFF
>TRBV4-1|-|TRBJ2-5|-
TGCGCCAGCAGCCTCCGGGCCCCACGGGGGACCCAGTACTTC
CASSLRAPRGTQYF
>TRBV15|-|TRBJ2-5|-
TGTGCCACCAGCAGAGTTGGGCAAGAACTAGTGCGAGAGACCCAGTACTTC
CATSRVGQELVRETQYF
>TRBV5-6|-|TRBJ2-3|TRBD2
TGTGCCAGCAGCTTGGGGGGGAGGGACACAGATACGCAGTATTTT
CASSLGGRDTDTQYF
>TRBV29-1|-|TRBJ1-1|-
TGCAGCGTTGAAGGTAGGGGCGCTGAAGCTTTCTTT
CSVEGRGAEAFF
>TRBV11-2|-|TRBJ2-3|-
TGTGCCAGCAGCTCGGGGACTTTAGATACGCAGTATTTT
CASSSGTLDTQYF
>TRBV4-1|-|TRBJ1-5|-
TGCGCCAGCAGCCAATTTCCCCGAGGGAAGGAAGAAAGCAATCAGCCCCAGCATTTT
CASSQFPRGKEESNQPQHF
>TRBV6-6|-|TRBJ1-1|-
TGTGCCAGCAGTCCATATCGGCAGGGCCTTGACACTGAAGCTTTCTTT
CASSPYRQGLDTEAFF
>TRBV14|-|TRBJ1-1|-
TGTGCCAGCAGCCGACGGGGGACTGAAGCTTTCTTT
CASSRRGTEAFF
>TRBV14|-|TRBJ2-2|-
TGTGCCAGCAGCCAACTGGGACGCAGGGTAAAGAACACCGGGGAGCTGTTTTTT
CASSQLGRRVKNTGELFF
>TRBV25-1|few|TRBJ1-6|TRBD1
TGTGCCAGCAGCGGACAGGTGATCAATTCACCCCTCCACTTT
CASSGQVINSPLHF
>TRBV28|-|TRBJ1-3|-
TGTGCCAGCAGTTTCGAATTTTCCTCTGGAAACACCATATATTTT
CASSFEFSSGNTIYF
>TRBV13|-|TRBJ1-2|TRBD1
TGTGCCAGCAGCTCGGACAGGGGGGTGGGAACCCTGGATGGCTACACCTTC
CASSSDRGVGTLDGYTF